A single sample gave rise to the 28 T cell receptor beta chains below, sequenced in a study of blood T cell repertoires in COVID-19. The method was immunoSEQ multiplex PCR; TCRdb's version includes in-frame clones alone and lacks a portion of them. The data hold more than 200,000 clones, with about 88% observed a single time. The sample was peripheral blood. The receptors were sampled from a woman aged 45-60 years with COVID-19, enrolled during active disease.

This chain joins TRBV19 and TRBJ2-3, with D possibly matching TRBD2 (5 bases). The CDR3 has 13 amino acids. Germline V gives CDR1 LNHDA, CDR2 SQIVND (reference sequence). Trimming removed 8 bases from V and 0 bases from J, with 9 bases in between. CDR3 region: CASSWTSTDTQYF. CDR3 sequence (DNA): TGTGCCAGTTCGTGGACTAGCACAGATACGCAGTATTTT.

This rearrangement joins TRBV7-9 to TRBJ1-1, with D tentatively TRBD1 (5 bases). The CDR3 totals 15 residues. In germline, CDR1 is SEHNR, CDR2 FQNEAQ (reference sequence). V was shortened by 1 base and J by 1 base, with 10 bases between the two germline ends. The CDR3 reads CASSLVRVGNTEAFF. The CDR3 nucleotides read TGTGCCAGCAGCTTAGTCAGGGTAGGGAACACTGAAGCTTTCTTT.

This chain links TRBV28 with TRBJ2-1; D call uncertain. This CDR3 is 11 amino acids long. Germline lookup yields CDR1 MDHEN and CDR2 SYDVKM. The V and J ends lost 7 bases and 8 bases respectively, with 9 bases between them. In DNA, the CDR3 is TGTGCCAGCACCCAGCGAGATGAGCAGTTCTTC. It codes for CASTQRDEQFF. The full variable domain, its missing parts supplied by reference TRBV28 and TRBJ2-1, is DVKVTQSSRYLVKRTGEKVFLECVQDMDHENMFWYRQDPGLGLRLIYFSYDVKMKEKGDIPEGYSVSREKKERFSLILESASTNQTSMYLCASTQRDEQFFGPGTRLTVL.

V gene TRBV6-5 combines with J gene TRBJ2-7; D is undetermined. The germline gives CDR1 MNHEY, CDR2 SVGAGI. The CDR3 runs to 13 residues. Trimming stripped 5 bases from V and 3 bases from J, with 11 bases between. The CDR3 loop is CASSIRHFYEQYV. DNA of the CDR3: TGTGCCAGCAGTATCAGACACTTCTACGAGCAGTACGTC.

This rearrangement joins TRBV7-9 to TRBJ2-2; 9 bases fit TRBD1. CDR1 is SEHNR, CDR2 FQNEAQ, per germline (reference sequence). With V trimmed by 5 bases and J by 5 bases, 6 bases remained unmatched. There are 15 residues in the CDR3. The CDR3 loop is CASSPQGALTGELFF. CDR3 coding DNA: TGTGCCAGCAGCCCACAGGGGGCCCTAACCGGGGAGCTGTTTTTT.

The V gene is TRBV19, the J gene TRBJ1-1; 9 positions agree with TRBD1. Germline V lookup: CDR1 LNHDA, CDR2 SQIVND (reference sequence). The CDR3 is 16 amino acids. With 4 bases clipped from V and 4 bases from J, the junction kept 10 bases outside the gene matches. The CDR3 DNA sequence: TGTGCCAGTAGTAGGGGGAGGACAGGGGTAGGCACTGAAGCTTTCTTT. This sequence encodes CASSRGRTGVGTEAFF.

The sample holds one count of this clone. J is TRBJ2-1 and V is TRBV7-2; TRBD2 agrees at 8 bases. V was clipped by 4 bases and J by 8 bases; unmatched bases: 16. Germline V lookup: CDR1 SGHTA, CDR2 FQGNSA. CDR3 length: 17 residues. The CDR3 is CASSSRRRGAPRDEQFF. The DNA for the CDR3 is TGTGCCAGCAGCTCTAGGCGGCGGGGGGCCCCCCGGGATGAGCAGTTCTTC.

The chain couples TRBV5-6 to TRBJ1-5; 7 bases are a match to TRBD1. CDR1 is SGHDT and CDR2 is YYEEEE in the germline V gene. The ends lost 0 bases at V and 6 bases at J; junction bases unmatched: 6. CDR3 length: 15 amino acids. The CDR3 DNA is TGTGCCAGCAGCTTGGGGGGATCAGGGGGTCAGCCCCAGCATTTT. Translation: CASSLGGSGGQPQHF.

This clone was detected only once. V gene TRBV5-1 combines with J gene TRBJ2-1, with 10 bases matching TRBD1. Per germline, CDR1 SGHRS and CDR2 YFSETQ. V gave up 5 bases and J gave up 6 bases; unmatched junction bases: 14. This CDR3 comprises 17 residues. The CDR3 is CASRPIRGTGVTNEQFF. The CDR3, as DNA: TGCGCCAGCAGGCCCATTCGGGGGACAGGGGTAACCAATGAGCAGTTCTTC.

The CDR3 reads CASSLGAGTGPYEQYV. The CDR3 DNA is TGTGCCAGCAGCTTAGGGGCCGGGACAGGGCCCTACGAGCAGTACGTC. The chain carries TRBV11-2 and TRBJ2-7; 9 bases agree with TRBD1. V trimming: 1 base; J trimming: 2 bases; junction bases outside the gene matches: 6. The CDR3 is 16 residues long. The V gene's germline CDR1 is SGHAT and CDR2 FQNNGV.

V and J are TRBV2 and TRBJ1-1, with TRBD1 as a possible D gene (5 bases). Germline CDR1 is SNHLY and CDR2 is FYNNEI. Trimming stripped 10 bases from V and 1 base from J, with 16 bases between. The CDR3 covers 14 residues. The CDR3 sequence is CATGKDSANTEAFF. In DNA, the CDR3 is TGTGCCACGGGCAAAGACAGCGCGAACACTGAAGCTTTCTTT. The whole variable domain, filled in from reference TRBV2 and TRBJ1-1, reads EPEVTQTPSHQVTQMGQEVILRCVPISNHLYFYWYRQILGQKVEFLVSFYNNEISEKSEIFDDQFSVERPDGSNFTLKIRSTKLEDSAMYFCATGKDSANTEAFFGQGTRLTVV.

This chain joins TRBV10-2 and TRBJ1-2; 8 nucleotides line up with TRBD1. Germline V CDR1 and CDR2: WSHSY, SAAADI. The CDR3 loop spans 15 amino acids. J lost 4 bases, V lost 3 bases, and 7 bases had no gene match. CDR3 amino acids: CASSESGGVIYGYTF. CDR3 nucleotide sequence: TGCGCCAGCAGTGAATCAGGGGGCGTAATCTATGGCTACACCTTC.

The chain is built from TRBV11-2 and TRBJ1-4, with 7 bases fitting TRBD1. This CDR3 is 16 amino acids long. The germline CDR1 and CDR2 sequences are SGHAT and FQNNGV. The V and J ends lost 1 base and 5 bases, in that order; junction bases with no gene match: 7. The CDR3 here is CASSLGGPGGNEKLFF. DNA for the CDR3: TGTGCCAGCAGCTTAGGAGGCCCAGGGGGAAATGAAAAACTGTTTTTT.

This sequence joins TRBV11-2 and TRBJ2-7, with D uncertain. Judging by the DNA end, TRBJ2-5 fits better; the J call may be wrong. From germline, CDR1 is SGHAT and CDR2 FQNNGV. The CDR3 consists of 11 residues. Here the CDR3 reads CASSLGGTQYF. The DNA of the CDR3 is TGTGCCAGCAGCTTAGGCGGGACCCAGTACTTC.

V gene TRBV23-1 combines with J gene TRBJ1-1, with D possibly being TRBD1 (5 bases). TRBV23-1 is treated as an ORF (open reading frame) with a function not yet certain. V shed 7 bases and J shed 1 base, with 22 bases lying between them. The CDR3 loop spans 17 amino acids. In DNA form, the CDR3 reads TGCGCCAGCACCACGAGATTCGCGGGGGGGAGGAACACTGAAGCTTTCTTT. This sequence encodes CASTTRFAGGRNTEAFF.

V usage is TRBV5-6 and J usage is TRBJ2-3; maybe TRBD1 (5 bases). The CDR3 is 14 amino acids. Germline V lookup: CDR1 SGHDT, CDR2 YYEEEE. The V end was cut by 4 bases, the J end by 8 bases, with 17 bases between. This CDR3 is CASSQMSTVGTQYF. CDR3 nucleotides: TGTGCCAGCAGCCAAATGTCGACAGTAGGTACGCAGTATTTT.

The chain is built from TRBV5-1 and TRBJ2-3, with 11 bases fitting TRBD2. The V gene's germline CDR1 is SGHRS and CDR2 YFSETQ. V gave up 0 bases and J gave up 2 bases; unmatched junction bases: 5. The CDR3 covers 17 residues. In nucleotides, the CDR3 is TGCGCCAGCAGCTTGGCGGCTAGCGGGGGGCCCACAGATACGCAGTATTTT. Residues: CASSLAASGGPTDTQYF.

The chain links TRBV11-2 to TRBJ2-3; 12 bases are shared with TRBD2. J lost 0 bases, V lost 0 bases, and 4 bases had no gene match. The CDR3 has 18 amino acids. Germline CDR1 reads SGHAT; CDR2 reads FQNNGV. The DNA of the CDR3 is TGTGCCAGCAGCTTAGACGCAGGACTAGCGGGGAGCACAGATACGCAGTATTTT. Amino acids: CASSLDAGLAGSTDTQYF.

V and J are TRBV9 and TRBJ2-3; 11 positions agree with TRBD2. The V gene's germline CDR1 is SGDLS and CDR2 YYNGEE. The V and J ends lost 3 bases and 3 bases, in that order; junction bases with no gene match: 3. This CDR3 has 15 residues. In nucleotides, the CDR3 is TGTGCCAGCAGCGAGTTAGCGGGGGGGACAGATACGCAGTATTTT. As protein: CASSELAGGTDTQYF.

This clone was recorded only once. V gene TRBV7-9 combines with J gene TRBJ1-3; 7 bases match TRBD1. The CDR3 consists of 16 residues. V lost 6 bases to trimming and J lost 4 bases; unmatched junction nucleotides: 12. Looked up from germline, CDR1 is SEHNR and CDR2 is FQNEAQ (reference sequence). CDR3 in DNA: TGTGCCAGCAGTTTGAACAGGGGAAATTTAGGAAACACCATATATTTT. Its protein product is CASSLNRGNLGNTIYF.

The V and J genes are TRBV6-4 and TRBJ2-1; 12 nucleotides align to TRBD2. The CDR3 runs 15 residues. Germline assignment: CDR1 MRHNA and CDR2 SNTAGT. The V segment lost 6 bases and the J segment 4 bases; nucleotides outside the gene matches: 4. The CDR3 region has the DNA TGTGCCAGCAGAAGACTAGCGGGGGAATACAATGAGCAGTTCTTC. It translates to CASRRLAGEYNEQFF.

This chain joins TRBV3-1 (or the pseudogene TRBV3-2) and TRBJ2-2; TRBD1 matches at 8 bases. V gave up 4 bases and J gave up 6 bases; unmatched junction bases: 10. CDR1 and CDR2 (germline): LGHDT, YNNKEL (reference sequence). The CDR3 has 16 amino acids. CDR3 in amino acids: CASSLPTGVEPGELFF. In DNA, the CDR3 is TGTGCCAGCAGCCTACCGACAGGGGTTGAACCCGGGGAGCTGTTTTTT.

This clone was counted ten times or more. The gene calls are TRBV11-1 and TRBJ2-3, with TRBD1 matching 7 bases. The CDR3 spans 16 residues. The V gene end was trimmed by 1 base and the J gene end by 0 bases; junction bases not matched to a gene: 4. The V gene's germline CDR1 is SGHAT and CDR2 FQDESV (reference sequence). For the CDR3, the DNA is TGTGCCAGCAGCTTAGGAGGGGGACAGAGCACAGATACGCAGTATTTT. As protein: CASSLGGGQSTDTQYF.

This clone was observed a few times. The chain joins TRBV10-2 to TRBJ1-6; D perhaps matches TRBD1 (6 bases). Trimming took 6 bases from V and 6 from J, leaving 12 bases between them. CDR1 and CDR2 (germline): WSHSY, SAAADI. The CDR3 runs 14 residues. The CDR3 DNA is TGCGCCAGCAGGAAAGACAGGCTTAATTCACCCCTCCACTTT. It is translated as CASRKDRLNSPLHF.

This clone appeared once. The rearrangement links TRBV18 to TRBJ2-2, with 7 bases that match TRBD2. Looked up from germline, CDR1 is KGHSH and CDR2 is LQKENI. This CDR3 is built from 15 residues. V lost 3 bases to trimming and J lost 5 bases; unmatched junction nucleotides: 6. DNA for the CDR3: TGTGCCAGCTCACCTCAGCGGGGAGGAACCGGGGAGCTGTTTTTT. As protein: CASSPQRGGTGELFF.

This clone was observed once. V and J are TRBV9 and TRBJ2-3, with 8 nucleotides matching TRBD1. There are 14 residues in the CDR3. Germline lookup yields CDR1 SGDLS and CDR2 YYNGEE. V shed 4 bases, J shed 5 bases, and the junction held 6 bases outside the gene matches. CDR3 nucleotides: TGTGCCAGCAGCCCGCGCGGACAGGGAGATACGCAGTATTTT. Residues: CASSPRGQGDTQYF.

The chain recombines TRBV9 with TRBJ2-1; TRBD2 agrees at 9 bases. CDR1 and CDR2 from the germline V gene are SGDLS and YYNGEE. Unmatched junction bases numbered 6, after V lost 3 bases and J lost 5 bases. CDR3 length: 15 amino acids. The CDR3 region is CASSGIAGAHNEQFF. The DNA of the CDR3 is TGTGCCAGCAGCGGTATAGCGGGGGCCCACAATGAGCAGTTCTTC.

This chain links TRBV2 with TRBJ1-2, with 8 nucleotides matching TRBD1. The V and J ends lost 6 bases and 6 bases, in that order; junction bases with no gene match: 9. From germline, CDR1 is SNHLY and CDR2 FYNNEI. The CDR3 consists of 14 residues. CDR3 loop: CASSVTGGGNGYTF. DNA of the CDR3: TGTGCCAGCAGCGTTACAGGGGGAGGGAATGGCTACACCTTC.